A single sample is the source of the 20 T cell receptor beta chains below, sequenced in a study of shared clonotypes between healthy human individuals. Naive-designated CD8 cells lacked CD45RO, were positively enriched for CCR7, and omitted terminally differentiated effector memory CD45RA+ cells. Profiled with immunoSEQ multiplex PCR; TCRdb holds only in-frame clones, not every one. The sample gives about 1,900,000 clones, 85% to 95% of which show up once; less than 1.5% is in the top ten. Specimen: naive CD8+ T cells sorted from blood. Source of these receptors: a man aged 18-30 years in good health.

V is TRBV5-1 and J is TRBJ1-1; D ambiguous. The length of the CDR3 is 14 residues. The germline V gene has CDR1 SGHRS and CDR2 YFSETQ. V lost 1 base to trimming and J lost 4 bases, with 11 bases between them. DNA of the CDR3: TGCGCCAGCAGCTTGTATATCGGCTCCACTGAAGCTTTCTTT. Its translation is CASSLYIGSTEAFF.

The V call is TRBV10-3, the J call TRBJ2-3; TRBD2 might be the D (7 bases). V was trimmed by 0 bases and J by 4 bases, leaving 14 bases between them. The length of the CDR3 is 16 residues. In germline, CDR1 is ENHRY, CDR2 SYGVKD. The CDR3 loop is CAISESWGGRPDTQYF. CDR3 nucleotide sequence: TGTGCCATCAGTGAGTCTTGGGGGGGCCGGCCAGATACGCAGTATTTT.

This clone was picked up a small number of times. The chain employs TRBV5-4 and TRBJ1-1, with D unresolved. This CDR3 is built from 14 residues. Per germline, CDR1 SGHNT and CDR2 YYREEE (reference sequence). V was clipped by 0 bases and J by 0 bases, with 6 bases between them. The CDR3 DNA reads TGTGCCAGCAGCTTGGCCGGGATGAACACTGAAGCTTTCTTT. Residues: CASSLAGMNTEAFF.

The CDR3 region has the DNA TGCAGCGCAGCGGTCGGGGCAAGCGAGCAGTACTTC. Protein sequence: CSAAVGASEQYF. The J gene is TRBJ2-7, the V gene TRBV29-1, with D tentatively TRBD1 or TRBD2 (5 bases each). The V and J ends lost 7 bases and 6 bases respectively, with 16 bases between them. The CDR3 contains 12 residues. Germline CDR1 reads SQVTM; CDR2 reads ANQGSEA.

The CDR3 protein is CASSQEAAGASYEQYF. In DNA, the CDR3 is TGCGCCAGCAGCCAAGAAGCAGCGGGGGCCTCCTACGAGCAGTACTTC. The chain uses TRBV4-3 and TRBJ2-7; 8 bases align to TRBD2. Trimming removed 0 bases from V and 0 bases from J; junction bases left unmatched: 4. The CDR3 length is 16 residues. Germline V CDR1 and CDR2: LGHNA, YSLEER.

J is TRBJ2-1 and V is TRBV7-9; no reliable D call. Trimming stripped 5 bases from V and 4 bases from J, with 9 bases between. This CDR3 comprises 13 residues. CDR1 is SEHNR, CDR2 FQNEAQ, per germline (reference sequence). In DNA, the CDR3 is TGTGCCAGCAGCGTGACATCTTACAATGAGCAGTTCTTC. Amino acid sequence: CASSVTSYNEQFF.

This clone was seen once. The chain recombines TRBV19 with TRBJ1-1, with TRBD1 matching 8 bases. Germline V lookup: CDR1 LNHDA, CDR2 SQIVND (reference sequence). The V segment lost 7 bases and the J segment 4 bases; nucleotides outside the gene matches: 8. The CDR3 length is 14 residues. Here the CDR3 reads CASIKDRDATEAFF. CDR3 DNA sequence: TGTGCCAGTATTAAGGACAGGGATGCCACTGAAGCTTTCTTT. Full variable domain (remainder filled in from reference TRBV19 and TRBJ1-1): DGGITQSPKYLFRKEGQNVTLSCEQNLNHDAMYWYRQDPGQGLRLIYYSQIVNDFQKGDIAEGYSVSREKKESFPLTVTSAQKNPTAFYLCASIKDRDATEAFFGQGTRLTVV.

This chain links TRBV30 with TRBJ1-1, with unresolved D. The length of the CDR3 is 14 residues. V lost 1 base, J lost 5 bases, and 14 bases lay in between. Germline lookup yields CDR1 GTSNPN and CDR2 SVGIG (reference sequence). This CDR3 is CAWSGISRGTEAFF. CDR3 bases: TGTGCCTGGAGTGGTATCAGCCGGGGAACTGAAGCTTTCTTT.

This sequence joins TRBV28 and TRBJ1-5; maybe TRBD1 (5 bases). This CDR3 spans 15 amino acids. Trimming took off 5 bases at V and 3 bases at J, with 14 bases between the two ends. CDR1 is MDHEN and CDR2 is SYDVKM in the germline V gene. The CDR3 coding sequence is TGTGCCAGCAGTGGTACCGGGACCTCCAATCAGCCCCAGCATTTT. This gives the protein CASSGTGTSNQPQHF.

The chain has TRBV2 and TRBJ2-2; no clear D. CDR1 and CDR2 from the germline V gene are SNHLY and FYNNEI. Trimming cost V 6 bases and J 5 bases, with 10 bases left between them. The CDR3 covers 13 residues. CDR3 in amino acids: CASRRTVTGELFF. The CDR3 region has the DNA TGTGCCAGCAGACGTACAGTTACCGGGGAGCTGTTTTTT.

This clone came up once. The rearrangement joins TRBV10-3 to TRBJ2-1; the D gene is possibly TRBD2 (5 bases). The V gene's germline CDR1 is ENHRY and CDR2 SYGVKD. The CDR3 extends over 13 amino acids. V was shortened by 10 bases and J by 5 bases, with 15 bases between the two germline ends. The CDR3 DNA reads as TGTGCCACCACAGCCACCGGGGACAATGAGCAGTTCTTC. It translates to CATTATGDNEQFF.

The chain carries TRBV5-6 and TRBJ1-4; 8 bases align to TRBD1. Germline V gene lookup returns CDR1 SGHDT and CDR2 YYEEEE. CDR3 length: 13 amino acids. Trimming at V came to 3 bases and at J to 5 bases, leaving 0 bases not matched to a gene. The CDR3 is CASSWDRNEKLFF. In DNA form, the CDR3 reads TGTGCCAGCAGCTGGGACAGGAATGAAAAACTGTTTTTT.

The chain combines TRBV7-6 with TRBJ2-3; 7 positions match TRBD2. CDR1 and CDR2 from the germline V gene are SGHVS and FNYEAQ. This CDR3 has 14 amino acids. The V segment lost 11 bases and the J segment 4 bases; nucleotides outside the gene matches: 12. The CDR3 sequence is CAVGAGIVADTQYF. The CDR3 DNA sequence: TGTGCCGTGGGAGCGGGAATTGTAGCAGATACGCAGTATTTT.

This clone has only one observation. V is TRBV5-1 and J is TRBJ1-1, with a possible D match to TRBD1 (5 bases). CDR3 size: 13 residues. Germline V gives CDR1 SGHRS, CDR2 YFSETQ. V lost 4 bases and J 8 bases, leaving 15 bases between the germline ends. The CDR3 DNA is TGCGCCAGCAGCACTACAGGCCTCGGCGAAGCTTTCTTT. It translates to CASSTTGLGEAFF.

As regards this clone: A junction boundary mismatches the germline segment, possibly from a read error. The chain couples TRBV7-9 to TRBJ2-5; D might be TRBD1 (6 bases). The length of the CDR3 is 12 residues. Germline assignment: CDR1 SEHNR and CDR2 FQNEAQ (reference sequence). In DNA form, the CDR3 reads TGTGCCAGCAGCAGGCCCGGGACACGGTGGAACTTC. Translated: CASSRPGTRWNF.

V and J are TRBV2 and TRBJ2-5; D is uncertain. The CDR3 length is 15 residues. Trimming shortened V by 1 base and J by 5 bases, and 14 bases separated the two germline ends. Germline assignment: CDR1 SNHLY and CDR2 FYNNEI. The DNA of the CDR3 is TGTGCCAGCAGTGAAGGTTTGGGTCCGGTGGAGACCCAGTACTTC. Protein product: CASSEGLGPVETQYF.

The V and J genes are TRBV29-1 and TRBJ2-7; D is possibly TRBD1 (6 bases). Per the germline V gene, CDR1 is SQVTM and CDR2 is ANQGSEA. CDR3 length: 13 residues. V was pared by 4 bases and J by 7 bases, with 17 bases between. The CDR3: CSVVGHFSREQYF. CDR3 DNA: TGCAGCGTTGTGGGACACTTCTCGAGAGAGCAGTACTTC.

The chain joins TRBV7-9 to TRBJ2-1; the match to TRBD2 covers 15 bases. The V gene end was trimmed by 5 bases and the J gene end by 8 bases; junction bases not matched to a gene: 16. CDR1 SEHNR and CDR2 FQNEAQ come from the germline V gene (reference sequence). The CDR3 covers 19 residues. CDR3 protein: CASSPSPTRTSGRADEQFF. The CDR3 DNA is TGTGCCAGCAGCCCCAGTCCCACCCGGACTAGCGGGAGGGCGGATGAGCAGTTCTTC.

The chain combines TRBV7-9 with TRBJ2-2; 10 bases line up with TRBD1. Looked up from germline, CDR1 is SEHNR and CDR2 is FQNEAQ (reference sequence). After removal of 4 bases from V and 6 bases from J, the junction contained 2 bases not matched to a gene. The CDR3 is made up of 14 amino acids. DNA of the CDR3: TGTGCCAGCAGCTCCGGGACAGGGGCCGGGGAGCTGTTTTTT. Residues: CASSSGTGAGELFF.

V is TRBV6-1 and J is TRBJ1-3; D is perhaps TRBD1 (5 bases). Germline CDR1 MNHNS, CDR2 SASEGT. The V and J ends lost 2 bases and 3 bases respectively, with 14 bases between them. The CDR3 is 16 amino acids. The CDR3 bases are TGTGCCAGCAGTGAACCGGCCGGGGGATATGGAAACACCATATATTTT. Amino acids: CASSEPAGGYGNTIYF.